This T cell receptor beta chain is from a study of blood T cells in healthy people across ages. Germline-derived CDR1 and CDR2 are SGHDT and YYEEEE. The CDR3 is 16 amino acids. V was shortened by 1 base and J by 7 bases, with 18 bases between the two germline ends. Combining a sample-barcoded 5' primer with a J-beta primer mix, a second PCR ran for roughly 7 to 12 cycles. Each TCR beta cDNA got a 12-nucleotide random molecular identifier. Using its own MiXCR run on the 5' RACE reads, TCRdb lists one record per CDR3 protein. In the table there are about 930,000 distinct CDR3 sequences, around 29% of which are singletons. This sample also appeared in a second study, on T cells of mothers and their children. Per that study: All donors were healthy and Caucasian; they were a few mothers and their six children. Related mother-child pairs shared marginally more repertoire than unrelated pairs, though not significantly.

Sequenced sample: blood. This sequence joins TRBV5-6 and TRBJ1-3; possibly TRBD1 for D (5 bases). The TCR sequence derives from a woman in her thirties or forties in good health. The CDR3, as DNA: TGTGCCAGCAGCTTGTGGGGCTCCTCTAGAAGCAACACCATATATTTT. It translates to CASSLWGSSRSNTIYF.